This TCR beta chain was observed in a study of T-cell memory formation after mild COVID-19 (dated by TCRdb to the early 2020s). Concerning the study at large: Most TCR sequence clusters were specific to one of the two donors. In two donors, T-cell clones that expanded and contracted after mild COVID-19 were followed by sequencing TCRalpha and TCRbeta repertoires longitudinally. Two young, previously healthy adult volunteers, one female and one male, were included in the cohort.

Deletion took 0 bases off V and 10 bases off J, with a span of 8 bases between the germline ends. Looking up the germline V gene yields CDR1 SGDLS and CDR2 YYNGEE. The CDR3 runs 12 residues from the cysteine to the phenylalanine. The only DNA kept is the CDR3, 36 bases in frame from the first base. What the work shows at the level of the full study, not this receptor alone: Some responding clones were found in pre-infection memory, which suggests that pre-existing cross-reactive memory T cells took part in the SARS-CoV-2 response. Clones contracting from day 15 to 85 had balanced CD4/CD8 phenotypes, while a second wave expanding from day 15 to 37 was biased towards CD4+. Only two mild cases were covered in the study, and larger cohorts including severe cases with pre-infection samples were considered necessary. Whether the second-wave clones peaking on day 37 were SARS-CoV-2 specific was not confirmed. Contracting CD4+ clones were located mainly in the CM and EM memory subsets, whereas CD8+ clones were found to be enriched in EMRA.

The table lists this clonotype with a few counts. This receptor's antigen is unknown. The sample holds no much larger clone one base away, and base qualities are not on file. The reads were generated on an Illumina NovaSeq 6000. cDNA libraries for TCRalpha and TCRbeta were prepared by 5'RACE using constant-segment primers, with sample barcodes and unique molecular identifiers added. RNA was extracted from every sample with Trizol reagent. The libraries were amplified in two PCR steps, and the second step added a second sample barcode and Illumina TruSeq adapters. Sequencing of libraries was performed on an Illumina NovaSeq with 2 x 150 bp paired-end reads. The source study handled its data this way. With migec v1.2.7, reads were demultiplexed and then collapsed into UMI-guided consensus sequences. With mixcr v2.1.11, UMI consensuses were aligned to TRA and TRB V and J templates and assembled into clonotypes. A clonotype was counted as expanded or contracted only when both edgeR and NoisET called the clonotype significant, with the noise models trained on biological replicates. For edgeR calls, the cutoffs were a false discovery rate-adjusted p below 0.01 and a log2 fold-change threshold of 1. As an exploratory analysis of dynamics, max-normalized trajectories of the 1000 most abundant clonotypes were examined with PCA combined with hierarchical clustering. Each responding clone was given a CD4 or CD8 phenotype based on the CD4+ and CD8+ repertoires, which had been sequenced separately. TCRdb cleaned the public reads at Q25 with fastp, built clones with MiXCR and kept in-frame beta chains. Under each unique CDR3 protein, matching rows form one entry showing the most common genes and DNA. The V and J calls reflect TCRdb's pipeline rather than the authors' work. The sample contains 65,000 to 90,000 distinct CDR3 sequences, more than 10% of them found a single time. The biggest ten clones account for around two fifths of the sample.

PBMCs were isolated by Ficoll-Paque density gradient centrifugation. The rearranged chain carries TRBV9 and TRBJ2-1; a confident D gene designation cannot be given. Sequencing was carried out using PBMCs or a T cell subset sorted from them (not recorded which). The sequence was obtained from a man aged 18 to 29 who had mild COVID-19 (a few samples of this study predate the infection). The sample titles of this study are shuffled in the database, so cell type and time point are left out; the donor was told from shared clones. The nucleotide sequence is TGTGCCAGCAGCGTAGGAGGATTCGAGCAGTTCTTC. It codes for CASSVGGFEQFF.